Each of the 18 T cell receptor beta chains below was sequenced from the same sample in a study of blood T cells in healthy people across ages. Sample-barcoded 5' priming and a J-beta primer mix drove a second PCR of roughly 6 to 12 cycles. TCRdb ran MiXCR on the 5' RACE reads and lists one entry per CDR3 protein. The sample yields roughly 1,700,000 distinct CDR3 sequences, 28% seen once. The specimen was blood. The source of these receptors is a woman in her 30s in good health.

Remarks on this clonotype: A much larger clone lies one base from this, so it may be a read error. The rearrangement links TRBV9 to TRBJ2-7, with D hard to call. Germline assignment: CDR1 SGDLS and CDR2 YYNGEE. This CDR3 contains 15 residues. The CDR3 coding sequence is TGTACCAGCAGCGTAGGAAGCAGCCCCTCCTACGAGCAGTACTTC. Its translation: CTSSVGSSPSYEQYF.

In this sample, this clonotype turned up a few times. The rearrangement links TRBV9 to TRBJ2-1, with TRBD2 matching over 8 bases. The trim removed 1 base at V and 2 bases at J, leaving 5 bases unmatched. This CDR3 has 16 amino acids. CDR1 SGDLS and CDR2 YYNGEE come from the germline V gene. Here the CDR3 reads CASSVFPAGAYNEQFF. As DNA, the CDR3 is TGTGCCAGCAGCGTATTTCCAGCGGGGGCCTACAATGAGCAGTTCTTC.

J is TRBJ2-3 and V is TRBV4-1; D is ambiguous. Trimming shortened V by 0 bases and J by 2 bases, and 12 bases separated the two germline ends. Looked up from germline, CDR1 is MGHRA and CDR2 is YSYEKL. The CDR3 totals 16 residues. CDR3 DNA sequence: TGCGCCAGCAGCCAAGAAACGGGTATCCTCACAGATACGCAGTATTTT. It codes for CASSQETGILTDTQYF.

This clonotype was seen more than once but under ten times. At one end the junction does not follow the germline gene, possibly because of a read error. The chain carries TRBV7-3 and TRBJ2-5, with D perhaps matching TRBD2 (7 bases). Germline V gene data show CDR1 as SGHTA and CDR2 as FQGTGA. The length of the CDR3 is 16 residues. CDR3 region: CAGSARGRGATETQYF. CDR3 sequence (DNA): TGTGCCGGCAGCGCCCGAGGCCGGGGGGCAACAGAGACCCAGTACTTC.

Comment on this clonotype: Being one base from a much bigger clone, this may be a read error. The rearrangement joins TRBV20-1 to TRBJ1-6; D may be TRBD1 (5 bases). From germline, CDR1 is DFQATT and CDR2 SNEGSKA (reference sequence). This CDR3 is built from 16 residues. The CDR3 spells CSARLQDGRINTPLHF. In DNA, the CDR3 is TGCAGTGCTAGATTACAGGACGGAAGAATTAATACACCCCTCCACTTT.

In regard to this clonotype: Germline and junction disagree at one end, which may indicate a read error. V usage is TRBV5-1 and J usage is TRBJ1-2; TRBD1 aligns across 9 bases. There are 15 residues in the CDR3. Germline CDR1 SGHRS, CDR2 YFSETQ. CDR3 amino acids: CANSPGTGQNYGYTF. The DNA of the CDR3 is TGCGCCAACAGCCCGGGGACAGGGCAAAACTATGGCTACACCTTC.

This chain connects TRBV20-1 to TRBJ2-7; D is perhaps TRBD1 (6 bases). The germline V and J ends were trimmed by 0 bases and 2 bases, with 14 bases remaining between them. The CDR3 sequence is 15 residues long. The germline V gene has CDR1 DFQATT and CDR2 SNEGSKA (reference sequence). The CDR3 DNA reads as TGCAGTGCTAGAGATCACGGAACAGGGCCCTACGAGCAGTACTTC. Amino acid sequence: CSARDHGTGPYEQYF.

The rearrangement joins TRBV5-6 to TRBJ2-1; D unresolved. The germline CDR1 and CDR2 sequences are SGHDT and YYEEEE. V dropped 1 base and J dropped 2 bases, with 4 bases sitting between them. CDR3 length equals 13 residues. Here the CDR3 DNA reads TGTGCCAGCAGCTTGATCACCTACAATGAGCAGTTCTTC. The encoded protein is CASSLITYNEQFF.

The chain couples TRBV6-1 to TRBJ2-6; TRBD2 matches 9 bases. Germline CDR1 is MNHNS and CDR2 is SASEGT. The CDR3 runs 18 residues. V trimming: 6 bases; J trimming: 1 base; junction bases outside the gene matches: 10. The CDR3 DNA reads TGTGCCAGCAGCCCCCGTCCTAGCGGGGAGTCTGGGGCCAACGTCCTGACTTTC. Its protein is CASSPRPSGESGANVLTF.

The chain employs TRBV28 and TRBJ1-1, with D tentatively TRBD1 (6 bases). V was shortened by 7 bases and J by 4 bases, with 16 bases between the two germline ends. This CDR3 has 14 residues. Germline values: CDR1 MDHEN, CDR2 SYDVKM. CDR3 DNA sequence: TGTGCCAGCAACCCGGGGGGCACGGTCACTGAAGCTTTCTTT. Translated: CASNPGGTVTEAFF.

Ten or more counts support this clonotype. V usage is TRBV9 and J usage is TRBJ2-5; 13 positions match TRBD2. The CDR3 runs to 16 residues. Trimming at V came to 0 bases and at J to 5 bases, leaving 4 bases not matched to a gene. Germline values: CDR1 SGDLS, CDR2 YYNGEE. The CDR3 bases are TGTGCCAGCAGCGTAGATCCGACTAGCGGGAGGGAGACCCAGTACTTC. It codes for CASSVDPTSGRETQYF.

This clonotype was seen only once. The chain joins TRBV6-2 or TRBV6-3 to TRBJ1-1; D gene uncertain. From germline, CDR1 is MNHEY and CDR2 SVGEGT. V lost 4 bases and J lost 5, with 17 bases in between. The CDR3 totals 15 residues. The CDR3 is CASSLYDPGRTEAFF. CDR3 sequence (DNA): TGTGCCAGCAGTTTATATGACCCTGGACGTACTGAAGCTTTCTTT.

The CDR3 DNA is TGTGCCAGCAGCGAGGACTGGGGTCGAGATACGCAGTATTTT. Its protein product is CASSEDWGRDTQYF. J is TRBJ2-3 and V is TRBV7-2; D is possibly TRBD2 (5 bases). The V end was cut by 5 bases, the J end by 5 bases, with 14 bases between. This CDR3 contains 14 residues. Germline-derived CDR1 and CDR2 are SGHTA and FQGNSA.

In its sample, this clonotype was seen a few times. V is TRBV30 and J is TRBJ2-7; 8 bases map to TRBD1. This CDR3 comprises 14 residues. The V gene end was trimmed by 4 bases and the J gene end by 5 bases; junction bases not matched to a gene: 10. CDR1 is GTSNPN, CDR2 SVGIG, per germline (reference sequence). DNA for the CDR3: TGTGCCTGGAACCCCGGACAGGGCGGGGACGAGCAGTACTTC. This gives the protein CAWNPGQGGDEQYF. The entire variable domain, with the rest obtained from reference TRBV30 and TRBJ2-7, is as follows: SQTIHQWPATLVQPVGSPLSLECTVEGTSNPNLYWYRQAAGRGLQLLFYSVGIGQISSEVPQNLSASRPQDRQFILSSKKLLLSDSGFYLCAWNPGQGGDEQYFGPGTRLTVT.

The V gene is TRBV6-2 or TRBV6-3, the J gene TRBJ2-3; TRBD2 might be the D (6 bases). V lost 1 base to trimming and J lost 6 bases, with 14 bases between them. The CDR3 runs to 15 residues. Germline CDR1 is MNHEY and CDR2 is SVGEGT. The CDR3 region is CASSYLGTPGDTQYF. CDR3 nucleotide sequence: TGTGCCAGCAGTTACTTGGGGACTCCAGGTGATACGCAGTATTTT.

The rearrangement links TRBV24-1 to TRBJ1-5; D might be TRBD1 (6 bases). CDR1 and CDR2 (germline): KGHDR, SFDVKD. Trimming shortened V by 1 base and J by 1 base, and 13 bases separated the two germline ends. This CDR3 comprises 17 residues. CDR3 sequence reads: CATSDFAGTKSNQPQHF. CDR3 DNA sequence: TGTGCCACCAGTGATTTCGCCGGGACAAAGAGCAATCAGCCCCAGCATTTT.

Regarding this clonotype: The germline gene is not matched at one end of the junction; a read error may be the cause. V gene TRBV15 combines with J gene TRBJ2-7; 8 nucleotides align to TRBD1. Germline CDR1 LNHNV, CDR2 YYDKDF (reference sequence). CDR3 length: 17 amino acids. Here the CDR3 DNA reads TGTGCCATCAGCTATCAGGGGGCGGCGGGGACCCCCTACGAGCAGTACTTC. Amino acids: CAISYQGAAGTPYEQYF.

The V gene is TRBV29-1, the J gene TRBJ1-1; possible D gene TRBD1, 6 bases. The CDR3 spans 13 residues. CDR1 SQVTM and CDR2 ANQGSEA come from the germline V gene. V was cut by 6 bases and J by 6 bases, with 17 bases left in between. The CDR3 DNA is TGCAGCGTCGAAACAGGGCCGCAGGCTGAAGCTTTCTTT. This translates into CSVETGPQAEAFF.